This T cell receptor (beta chain) comes out of a study of cytomegalovirus exposure and HLA in healthy donors. This clone has just one count. The antigen is not known. The donors were in the approximately 120-subject validation cohort; that cohort was separate from the approximately 730-subject first cohort. Study-wide results and caveats: In vitro checks showed that a few CMV-associated chains really do target CMV antigens. TCR beta chains numbering under 200 were designated cytomegalovirus-associated. Cytomegalovirus status was reportedly diagnosed by the classifier with high specificity and sensitivity.

Repertoires were generated with immunoSEQ multiplex PCR, while TCRdb's copy carries only in-frame clones and drops some. The table shows 250,000 to 400,000 clones, with roughly 87% occurring only once. This sequence was found in a man under 40 in good health and CMV-seronegative. The sample was PBMCs.

CDR3: CASRRDRFSGANVLTF. The CDR3 region has the DNA TGTGCCAGCAGACGGGACAGATTTTCTGGGGCCAACGTCCTGACTTTC. J is TRBJ2-6 and V is TRBV5-4, with 7 bases aligning to TRBD1. Germline-derived CDR1 and CDR2 are SGHNT and YYREEE (reference sequence). The CDR3 runs 16 residues. The J segment lost 1 base and the V segment lost 5 bases, leaving 6 bases of the junction unmatched.